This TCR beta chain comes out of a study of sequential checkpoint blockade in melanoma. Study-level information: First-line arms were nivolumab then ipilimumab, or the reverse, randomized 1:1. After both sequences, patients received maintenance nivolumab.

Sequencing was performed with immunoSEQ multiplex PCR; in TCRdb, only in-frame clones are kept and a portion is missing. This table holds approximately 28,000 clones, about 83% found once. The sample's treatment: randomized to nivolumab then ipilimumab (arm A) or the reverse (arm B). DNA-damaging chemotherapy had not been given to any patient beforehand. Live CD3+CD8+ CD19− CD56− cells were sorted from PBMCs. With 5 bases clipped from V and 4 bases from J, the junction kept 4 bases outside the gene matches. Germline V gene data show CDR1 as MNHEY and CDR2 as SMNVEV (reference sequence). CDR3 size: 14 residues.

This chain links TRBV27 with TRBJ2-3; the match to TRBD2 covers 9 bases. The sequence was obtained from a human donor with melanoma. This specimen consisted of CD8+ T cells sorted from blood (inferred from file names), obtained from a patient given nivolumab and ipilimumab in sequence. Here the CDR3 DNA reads TGTGCCAGCAGTCCATTAGCGGGAGCAGATACGCAGTATTTT. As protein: CASSPLAGADTQYF.